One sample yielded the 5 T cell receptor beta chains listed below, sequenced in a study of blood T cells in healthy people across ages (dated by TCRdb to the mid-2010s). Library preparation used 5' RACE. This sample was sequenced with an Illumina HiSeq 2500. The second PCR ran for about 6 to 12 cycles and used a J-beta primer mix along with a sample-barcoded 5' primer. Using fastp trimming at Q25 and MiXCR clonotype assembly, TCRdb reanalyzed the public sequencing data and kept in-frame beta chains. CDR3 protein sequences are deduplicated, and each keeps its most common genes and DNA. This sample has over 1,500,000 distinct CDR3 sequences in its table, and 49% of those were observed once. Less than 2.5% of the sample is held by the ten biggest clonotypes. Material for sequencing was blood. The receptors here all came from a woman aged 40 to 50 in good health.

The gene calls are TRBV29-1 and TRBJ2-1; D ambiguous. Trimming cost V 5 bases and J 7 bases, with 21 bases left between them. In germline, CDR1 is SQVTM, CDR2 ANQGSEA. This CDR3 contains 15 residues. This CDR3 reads CSVYPAFSAGNEQFF. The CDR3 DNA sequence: TGCAGCGTTTACCCGGCGTTTTCAGCTGGAAATGAGCAGTTCTTC.

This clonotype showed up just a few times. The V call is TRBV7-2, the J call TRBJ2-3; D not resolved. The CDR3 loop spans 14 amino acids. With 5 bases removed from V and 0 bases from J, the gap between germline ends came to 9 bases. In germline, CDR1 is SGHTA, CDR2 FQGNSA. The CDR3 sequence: CASSLDFSTDTQYF. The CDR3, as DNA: TGTGCCAGCAGCCTCGACTTTAGCACAGATACGCAGTATTTT.

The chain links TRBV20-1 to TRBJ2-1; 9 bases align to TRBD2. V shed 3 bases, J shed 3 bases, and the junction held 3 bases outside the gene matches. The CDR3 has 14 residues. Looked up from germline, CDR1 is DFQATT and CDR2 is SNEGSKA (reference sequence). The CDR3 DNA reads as TGCAGTGCTAGTGCAGCGGGGGGCTACAATGAGCAGTTCTTC. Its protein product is CSASAAGGYNEQFF.

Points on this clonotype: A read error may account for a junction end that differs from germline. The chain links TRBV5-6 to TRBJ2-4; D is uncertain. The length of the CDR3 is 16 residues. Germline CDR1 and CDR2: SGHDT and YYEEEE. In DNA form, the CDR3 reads TGTGCCAGCAGCTTGGCTCGTGGGTTAGCCAAAAACATTCGGTACTTC. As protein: CASSLARGLAKNIRYF.

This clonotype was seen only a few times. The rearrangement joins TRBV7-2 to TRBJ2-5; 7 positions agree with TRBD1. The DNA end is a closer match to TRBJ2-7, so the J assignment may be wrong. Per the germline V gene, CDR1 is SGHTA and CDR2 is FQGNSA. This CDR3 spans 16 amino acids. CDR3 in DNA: TGTGCCAGCAGCGACGGGACAGCGAAAACCATCTACGAGCAGTACTTC. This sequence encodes CASSDGTAKTIYEQYF.